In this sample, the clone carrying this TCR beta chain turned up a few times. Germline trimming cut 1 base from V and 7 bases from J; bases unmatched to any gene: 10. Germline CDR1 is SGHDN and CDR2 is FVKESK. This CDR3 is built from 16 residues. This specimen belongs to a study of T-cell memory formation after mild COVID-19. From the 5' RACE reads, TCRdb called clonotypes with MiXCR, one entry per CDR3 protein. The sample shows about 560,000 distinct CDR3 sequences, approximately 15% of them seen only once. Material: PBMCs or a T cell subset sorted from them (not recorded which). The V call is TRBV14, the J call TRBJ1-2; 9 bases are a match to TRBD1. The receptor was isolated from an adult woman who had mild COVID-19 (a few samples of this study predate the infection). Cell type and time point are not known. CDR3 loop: CASSQVALGQGSGYTF. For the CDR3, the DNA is TGTGCCAGCAGCCAAGTTGCCCTAGGACAGGGGAGTGGCTACACCTTC.